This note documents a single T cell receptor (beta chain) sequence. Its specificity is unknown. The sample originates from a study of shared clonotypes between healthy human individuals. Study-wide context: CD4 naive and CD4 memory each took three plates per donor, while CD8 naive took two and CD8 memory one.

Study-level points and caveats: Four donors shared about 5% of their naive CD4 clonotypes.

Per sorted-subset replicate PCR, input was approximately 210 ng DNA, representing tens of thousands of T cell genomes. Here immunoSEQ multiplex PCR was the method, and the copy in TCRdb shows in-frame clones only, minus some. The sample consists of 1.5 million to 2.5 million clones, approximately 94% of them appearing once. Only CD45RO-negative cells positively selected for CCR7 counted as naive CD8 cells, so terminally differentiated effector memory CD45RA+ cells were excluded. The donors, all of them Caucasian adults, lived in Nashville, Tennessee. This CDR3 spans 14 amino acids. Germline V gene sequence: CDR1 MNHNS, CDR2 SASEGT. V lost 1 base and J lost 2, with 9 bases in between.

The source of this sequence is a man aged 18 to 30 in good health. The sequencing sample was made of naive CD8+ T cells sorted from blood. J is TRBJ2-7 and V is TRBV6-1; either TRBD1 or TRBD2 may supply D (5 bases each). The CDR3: CASSEVWGTYEQYF. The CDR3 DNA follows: TGTGCCAGCAGTGAAGTCTGGGGGACCTACGAGCAGTACTTC.